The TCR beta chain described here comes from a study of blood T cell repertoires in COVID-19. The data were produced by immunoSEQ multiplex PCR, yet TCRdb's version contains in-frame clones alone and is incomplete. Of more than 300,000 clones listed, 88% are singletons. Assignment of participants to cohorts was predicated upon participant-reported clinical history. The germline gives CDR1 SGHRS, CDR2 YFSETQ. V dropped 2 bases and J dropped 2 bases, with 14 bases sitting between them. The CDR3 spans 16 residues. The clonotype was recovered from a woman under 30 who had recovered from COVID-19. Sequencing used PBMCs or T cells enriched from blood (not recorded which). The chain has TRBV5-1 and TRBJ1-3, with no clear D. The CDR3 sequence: CASSFDPGDTGNTIYF. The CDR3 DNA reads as TGCGCCAGCAGCTTCGACCCCGGAGATACTGGAAACACCATATATTTT.